This TCR beta chain was identified during a study of STAT5B mutations in CD4+ large granular lymphocyte leukemia. Turning to the study itself: The CDR3 'QG' motif was associated with a particular HLA allele among healthy donors. Study findings and constraints: Patient CD4-sorted repertoires stayed more clonal than healthy ones after leukemic-clone removal.

Sequenced by immunoSEQ multiplex PCR; TCRdb stores in-frame clones only, minus some. Among 20,000 to 25,000 clones listed, 74% were seen once. About this clone: Its antigen remains unidentified.

Sequencing was done on a sample of CD4+ T cells from blood buffy coats. This TCR came from a human donor in good health.

The CDR3 here is CASTGTGTTGELFF. DNA of the CDR3: TGTGCCAGTACCGGGACAGGGACCACCGGGGAGCTGTTTTTT. The chain carries TRBV25-1 and TRBJ2-2; TRBD1 matches 9 bases. Germline CDR1 and CDR2: MGHDK and SYGVNS. The CDR3 loop spans 14 amino acids. Unmatched junction bases numbered 6, after V lost 9 bases and J lost 4 bases.